The text below deals with one T cell receptor beta chain. Its antigen is currently unknown. CDR3 size: 15 residues. V was pared by 6 bases and J by 4 bases, with 17 bases between. Germline values: CDR1 SGHTA, CDR2 FQGNSA. This specimen comes from a study of blood T cells in healthy people across ages. Overall study findings and caveats: Whereas aged donors had fewer naive CD4+ cells, long-lived donors had more of them and higher diversity.

Through a sample-barcoded 5' primer and a J-beta primer mix, a second PCR was run for roughly 7 to 11 cycles. TCRdb reprocessed the 5' RACE reads via MiXCR and lists one record per CDR3 protein. The sample includes 800,000 to 900,000 distinct CDR3 sequences, approximately 65% of them seen just once. V is TRBV7-2 and J is TRBJ2-3; weak D call: TRBD2 (5 bases). Material: blood. The sequence came from a man in his thirties or forties in good health. The CDR3 protein is CASRTGIPRADTQYF. The DNA for the CDR3 is TGTGCCAGCAGAACCGGGATCCCGAGGGCAGATACGCAGTATTTT.